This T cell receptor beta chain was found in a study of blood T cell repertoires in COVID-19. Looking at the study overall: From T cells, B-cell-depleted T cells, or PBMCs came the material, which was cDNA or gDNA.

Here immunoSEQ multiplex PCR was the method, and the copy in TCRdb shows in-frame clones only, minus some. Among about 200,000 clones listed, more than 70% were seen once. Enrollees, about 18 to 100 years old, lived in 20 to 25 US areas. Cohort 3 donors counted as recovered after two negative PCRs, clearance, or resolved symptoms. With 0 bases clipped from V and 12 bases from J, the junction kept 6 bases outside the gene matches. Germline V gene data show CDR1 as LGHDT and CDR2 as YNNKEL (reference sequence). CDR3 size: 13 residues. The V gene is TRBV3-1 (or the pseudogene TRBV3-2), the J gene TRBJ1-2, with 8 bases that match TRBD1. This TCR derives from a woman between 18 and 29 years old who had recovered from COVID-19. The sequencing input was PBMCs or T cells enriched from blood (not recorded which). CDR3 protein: CASSQEGTGPHTF. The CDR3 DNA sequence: TGTGCCAGCAGCCAAGAAGGGACAGGACCTCACACCTTC.